The rows below give T cell receptor beta chains drawn from one sample of a study of cytomegalovirus exposure and HLA in healthy donors. TCRdb's copy holds only in-frame clones and misses some; the assay was immunoSEQ multiplex PCR. Here the sample spans about 350,000 clones, roughly nine tenths being singletons. Specimen: PBMCs. These receptors all stem from a woman under 40 in good health and CMV-seropositive. Each CDR3 is given with its conserved first and last residue. The D gene is left open where the match is weak. Expanded clones are given a class, and other clones once, few, many or no size at all.

V	J	size	D	CDR3	DNA
TRBV27	TRBJ1-1	.	.	CASSLGGRAFF	TGTGCCAGCAGTTTAGGTGGTCGAGCTTTCTTT
TRBV7-8	TRBJ2-1	.	TRBD2	CASSLAGGDEQFF	TGTGCCAGCAGCTTAGCGGGGGGGGATGAGCAGTTCTTC
TRBV30	TRBJ2-7	.	TRBD2	CAWTSGSIYEQYF	TGTGCCTGGACTAGCGGGAGTATCTACGAGCAGTACTTC
TRBV6-1	TRBJ2-7	.	.	CASRTGSYEQYF	TGTGCCAGCAGAACAGGGTCCTACGAGCAGTACTTC
TRBV5-1	TRBJ2-1	.	TRBD2	CASSPSGGSSYNEQFF	TGCGCCAGCAGCCCTAGCGGGGGGAGCTCCTACAATGAGCAGTTCTTC
TRBV5-4	TRBJ2-7	.	TRBD1	CASSSTGGRYYEQYF	TGTGCCAGCAGCTCGACAGGGGGCAGGTACTACGAGCAGTACTTC
TRBV28	TRBJ2-7	.	.	CASSSGAYEQYF	TGTGCCAGCAGTTCAGGGGCCTACGAGCAGTACTTC
TRBV27	TRBJ1-1	few	TRBD1	CASSYLTGDTEAFF	TGTGCCAGCAGTTATTTGACAGGGGACACTGAAGCTTTCTTT
TRBV7-9	TRBJ2-2	.	.	CASSSTSGHLNTGELFF	TGTGCCAGCAGTTCTACCTCGGGACACCTGAACACCGGGGAGCTGTTTTTT
TRBV5-1	TRBJ2-7	.	TRBD1	CASSSGTGGVVSYEQYF	TGCGCCAGCAGCTCCGGGACAGGGGGCGTAGTCTCCTACGAGCAGTACTTC
TRBV6-1	TRBJ1-2	few	.	CASSEGWGEAYGYTF	TGTGCCAGCAGTGAAGGTTGGGGGGAGGCCTATGGCTACACCTTC
TRBV27	TRBJ2-3	.	.	CASSPATSTDTQYF	TGTGCCAGCAGTCCCGCTACTAGCACAGATACGCAGTATTTT
TRBV28	TRBJ2-3	.	TRBD2	CASSLVAGVVDTQYF	TGTGCCAGCAGTTTGGTAGCGGGAGTAGTGGATACGCAGTATTTT
TRBV5-1	TRBJ1-1	.	.	CASSATAGTANTEAFF	TGCGCCAGCAGCGCGACGGCTGGGACCGCGAACACTGAAGCTTTCTTT
TRBV5-1	TRBJ2-3	.	TRBD2	CASSPGTSGGTDTQYF	TGCGCCAGCAGCCCTGGGACTAGCGGGGGCACAGATACGCAGTATTTT
TRBV28	TRBJ2-5	.	TRBD1	CASTRRLTGDKETQYF	TGTGCCAGCACGAGACGACTGACAGGGGATAAAGAGACCCAGTACTTC
TRBV15	TRBJ2-7	.	.	CATSHRDISYEQYF	TGTGCCACCAGCCACCGGGACATCTCCTACGAGCAGTACTTC
TRBV27	TRBJ2-7	.	.	CASSLSTGLEQYF	TGTGCCAGCAGTTTATCTACAGGATTAGAGCAGTACTTC
TRBV27	TRBJ1-4	.	.	CASSSPLANEKLFF	TGTGCCAGCAGTTCCCCCCTAGCAAATGAAAAACTGTTTTTT
TRBV19	TRBJ2-3	.	TRBD2	CASSIALAGGTDTQYF	TGTGCCAGTAGTATAGCTCTAGCGGGAGGCACAGATACGCAGTATTTT
TRBV9	TRBJ2-3	.	.	CASSAPVADTQYF	TGTGCCAGCAGCGCTCCGGTAGCAGATACGCAGTATTTT
TRBV30	TRBJ1-4	.	.	CACRPSGPNEKLFF	TGTGCCTGTAGACCCTCGGGACCGAATGAAAAACTGTTTTTT
TRBV19	TRBJ1-5	.	.	CASSRGARYNQPQHF	TGTGCCAGTAGTAGAGGGGCCAGATACAATCAGCCCCAGCATTTT
TRBV27	TRBJ2-5	.	.	CASSLLGTRETQYF	TGTGCCAGCAGTTTATTAGGGACGCGTGAGACCCAGTACTTC
TRBV11-2	TRBJ2-1	few	TRBD1	CASSLQGAEQFF	TGTGCCAGCAGCTTACAGGGGGCCGAGCAGTTCTTC
TRBV7-3	TRBJ2-2	.	.	CASSLPGYHTGELFF	TGTGCCAGCAGCTTACCGGGATACCACACCGGGGAGCTGTTTTTT
TRBV19	TRBJ2-2	few	.	CATSIRVPGELFF	TGTGCCACCAGTATCAGGGTACCCGGGGAGCTGTTTTTT
TRBV7-9	TRBJ1-5	.	TRBD1	CASSLGTGQGHQPQHF	TGTGCCAGCAGCTTAGGAACGGGACAGGGTCATCAGCCCCAGCATTTT
TRBV28	TRBJ2-7	.	TRBD2	CASSSTSETYEQYF	TGTGCCAGCAGCTCGACTAGCGAGACCTACGAGCAGTACTTC
TRBV30	TRBJ1-2	.	.	CAWGQSFNYGYTF	TGTGCCTGGGGACAGAGTTTTAACTATGGCTACACCTTC
TRBV5-1	TRBJ2-1	.	TRBD2	CASTRLAGGLYNEQFF	TGCGCCAGCACAAGACTAGCGGGGGGGCTGTACAATGAGCAGTTCTTC
TRBV5-6	TRBJ2-3	once	.	CASSLGGVADTQYF	TGTGCCAGCAGCTTGGGGGGCGTGGCAGATACGCAGTATTTT
TRBV5-4	TRBJ1-1	.	.	CASLTPGRGNTEAFF	TGTGCCAGCCTAACCCCGGGACGGGGAAACACTGAAGCTTTCTTT
TRBV7-9	TRBJ2-7	.	.	CASSLGSGYEQYF	TGTGCCAGCAGCTTAGGCTCGGGCTACGAGCAGTACTTC
TRBV19	TRBJ1-1	once	.	CASSPFEKGLNTEAFF	TGTGCCAGTAGTCCCTTTGAAAAGGGGTTGAACACTGAAGCTTTCTTT
TRBV2	TRBJ2-5	.	TRBD1	CASSEGYRGLGETQYF	TGTGCCAGCAGTGAAGGATACAGGGGGCTTGGAGAGACCCAGTACTTC